The present entry profiles one T cell receptor beta chain with its context. Its cognate antigen has yet to be identified. Within one base of it there is no much larger clone, and no base qualities were kept. A distance of 20 bases separates the germline ends of V and J, which lose 7 bases and 5 bases respectively. Reading from cysteine to phenylalanine, the CDR3 counts 15 amino acids. Only the CDR3 DNA stays, 45 bases, in frame from base 1. Via the germline V gene, CDR1 is SGHDT and CDR2 YYEEEE. This entry comes from a study of blood T cell repertoires in COVID-19 (dated by TCRdb to the early 2020s). Concerning the study at large: The collaborator samples originated in the United States, Italy and Spain and spanned the acute and convalescent phases of COVID-19. Subjects who had been exposed to COVID-19, were actively infected with it, or had recovered from it provided the deeply sampled blood TCRbeta repertoires that made up the dataset. The repertoires were released in a freely available public database meant as a resource for research on the immune response to SARS-CoV-2. Where available, HLA class I and class II types were taken from metadata supplied by the sample provider and were not determined by assay-based typing. The prospective study material was composed of cDNA or gDNA derived from T cells, B-cell-depleted T cells, or PBMCs. Samples were obtained from the ongoing ImmuneRACE study (first 160 participants) and from about 1,300 subjects provided by 6 global collaborators. A de-identified subject ID, COVID-19 status, age in years and sex were almost always included in the sample metadata.

The full study reports these points: The quantity of clinical and demographic metadata differed by source and by participant and was supplied without curation.

The immunoSEQ Assay, a bias-controlled multiplex PCR, was used to amplify TCRbeta CDR3 regions from genomic DNA. Processing in the source paper ran as follows. Nucleated cell counts per sample were estimated from amplification of reference gene primers within the assay. Sequence reads were collapsed and filtered to measure the absolute abundance of every unique TCRbeta CDR3 rearrangement. For each sample, productive Simpson clonality was calculated as the square root of Simpson's diversity index across productive rearrangements. In its TCRdb copy, this immuneACCESS table keeps in-frame sequences only and misses some clones. Where compared with another copy, unresolved V genes explain less than half of these, and the others have no known cause. The V and J calls and the clone size are those of that table, but D and trimming were determined from the DNA. This sample has 140,000 to 150,000 clones in its table, and 84% of those were observed once. The biggest ten clones account for 4.5% to 6% of the sample.

Participants in the prospective study were enrolled through a virtual design, were aged 18 to 89 years, and lived in roughly 26 United States geographic areas. In the prospective study, cohorts were assigned on the basis of participant-reported clinical history obtained from a screening survey and a study questionnaire. Exposed participants had been in contact, within 2 weeks of entering the study, with a person who had a PCR-confirmed or clinician-diagnosed case of COVID-19. In the prospective study, whole blood, serum and a nasopharyngeal or oropharyngeal swab were collected from each participant by mobile phlebotomists. Participants in the prospective study had the option to provide additional blood draws and questionnaires over a roughly two-month period. Before DNA extraction, blood samples from the prospective study were shipped at room temperature or frozen.

Specimen: PBMCs or T cells enriched from blood (not recorded which). This sequence originates from a woman between 50 and 59 years old who had been exposed to COVID-19. The rearranged chain carries TRBV5-6 and TRBJ2-3, and possibly TRBD2, on 6 matching bases. The bases read TGTGCCAGCCGGGAAGAAGACCTGGGGGGAGATACGCAGTATTTT. Its protein product is CASREEDLGGDTQYF.